This T cell receptor beta chain is from a study of CD8+ T cells in alopecia areata. Study-wide findings and caveats: Higher clonality and more expanded CD8+ clones appeared in lesional than normal scalp.

In its sample, this clone was seen a few times. Its specificity is unknown. cDNA reverse transcribed from extracted RNA served as the sequencing template. Libraries were prepared by immunoSEQ multiplex PCR; TCRdb keeps only in-frame clonotypes and omits some of them. The sample contains about 200,000 clones, roughly 64% of which appear only once. The V gene lost 4 bases and the J gene lost 11 bases, with 14 bases spanning the gap. The germline gives CDR1 MNHNS, CDR2 SASEGT. This CDR3 has 12 amino acids. Documented treatment: oral pan-JAK inhibitor, 5-10 mg twice daily. The clonotype comes from a human donor with alopecia areata. The sequenced sample was CD4+ T cells sorted from blood, obtained at week 24, from a patient treated with tofacitinib. The chain carries TRBV6-1 and TRBJ1-1; no firm D call. CDR3 sequence: CASSADSSRAFF. The CDR3, as DNA: TGTGCCAGCAGTGCGGACTCCTCTCGGGCTTTCTTT.